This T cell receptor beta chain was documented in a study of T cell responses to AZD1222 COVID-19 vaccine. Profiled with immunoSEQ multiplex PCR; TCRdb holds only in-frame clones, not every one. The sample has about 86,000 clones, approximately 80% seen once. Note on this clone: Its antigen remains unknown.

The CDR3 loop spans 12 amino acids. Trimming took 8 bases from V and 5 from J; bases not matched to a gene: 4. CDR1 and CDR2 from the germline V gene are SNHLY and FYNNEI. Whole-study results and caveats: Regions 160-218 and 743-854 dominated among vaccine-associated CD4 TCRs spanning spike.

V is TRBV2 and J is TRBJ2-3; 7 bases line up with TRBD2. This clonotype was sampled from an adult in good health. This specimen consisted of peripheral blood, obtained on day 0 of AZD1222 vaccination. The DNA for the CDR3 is TGTGCCAGCGGGGGGGAAGGAGATACGCAGTATTTT. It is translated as CASGGEGDTQYF.